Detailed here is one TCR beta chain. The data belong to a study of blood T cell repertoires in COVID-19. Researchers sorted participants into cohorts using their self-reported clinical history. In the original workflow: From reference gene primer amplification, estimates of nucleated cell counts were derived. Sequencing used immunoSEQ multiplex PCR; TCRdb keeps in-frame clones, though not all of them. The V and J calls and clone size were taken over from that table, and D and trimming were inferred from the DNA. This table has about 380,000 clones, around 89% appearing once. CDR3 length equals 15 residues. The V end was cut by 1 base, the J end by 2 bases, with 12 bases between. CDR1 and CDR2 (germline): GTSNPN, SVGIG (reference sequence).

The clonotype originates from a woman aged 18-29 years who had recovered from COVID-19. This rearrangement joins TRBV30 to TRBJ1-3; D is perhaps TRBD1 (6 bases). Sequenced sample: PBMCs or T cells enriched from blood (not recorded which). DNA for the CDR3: TGTGCCTGGAGTGGCCCCGGGGGGCCTGGAAACACCATATATTTT. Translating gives CAWSGPGGPGNTIYF.